Below, 13 T cell receptor beta chains from the same sample are listed, as sequenced in a study of blood T cell repertoires in COVID-19. Sequencing was performed with immunoSEQ multiplex PCR; in TCRdb, only in-frame clones are kept and a portion is missing. The sample consists of around 200,000 clones, about 83% of them appearing once. The sample was peripheral blood. The receptors were sampled from a woman aged 18-35 years who had recovered from COVID-19.

This clone was detected once. V usage is TRBV9 and J usage is TRBJ1-4, with 8 bases aligning to TRBD1. CDR3 size: 14 residues. V lost 2 bases and J lost 7; bases outside the gene matches: 4. Germline values: CDR1 SGDLS, CDR2 YYNGEE. The CDR3: CASSVQGAGEKLFF. The CDR3 DNA sequence: TGTGCCAGCAGCGTCCAGGGGGCCGGTGAAAAACTGTTTTTT.

This chain links TRBV24-1 with TRBJ2-1; 9 bases line up with TRBD2. The V gene end was trimmed by 6 bases and the J gene end by 0 bases; junction bases not matched to a gene: 5. There are 16 residues in the CDR3. Germline-derived CDR1 and CDR2 are KGHDR and SFDVKD. The CDR3 sequence: CATSKTSGSSYNEQFF. The CDR3 DNA reads as TGTGCCACCAGTAAGACTAGCGGTAGCTCCTACAATGAGCAGTTCTTC.

J is TRBJ1-4 and V is TRBV19; D is undetermined. This CDR3 contains 14 residues. CDR1 is LNHDA, CDR2 SQIVND, per germline (reference sequence). V was pared by 4 bases and J by 5 bases, with 11 bases between. CDR3 sequence: CASSNSRENEKLFF. The CDR3 DNA reads TGTGCCAGTAGTAATTCCCGGGAGAATGAAAAACTGTTTTTT.

CDR3 protein: CASSEDRTGGNSPLHF. The CDR3 DNA reads as TGTGCCAGCAGTGAAGATCGGACAGGGGGTAATTCACCCCTCCACTTT. The rearrangement joins TRBV2 to TRBJ1-6, with 10 bases fitting TRBD1. This CDR3 has 16 residues. Per germline, CDR1 SNHLY and CDR2 FYNNEI. J gave up 6 bases and V 1 base, and 3 bases lay outside the gene matches.

The gene calls are TRBV18 and TRBJ1-1; D not resolved. CDR3 length: 15 residues. Germline V gene lookup returns CDR1 KGHSH and CDR2 LQKENI. The V gene lost 3 bases and the J gene lost 0 bases, with 11 bases spanning the gap. The CDR3 loop reads CASSPRTKMNTEAFF. CDR3 bases: TGTGCCAGCTCACCGCGGACTAAGATGAACACTGAAGCTTTCTTT.

This chain uses TRBV10-2 with TRBJ2-1; 8 bases fit TRBD2. Germline loops: CDR1 WSHSY, CDR2 SAAADI. After removal of 10 bases from V and 5 bases from J, the junction contained 10 bases not matched to a gene. The CDR3 length is 14 residues. This CDR3 reads CATASSGLNNEQFF. CDR3 bases: TGCGCCACTGCTTCTAGCGGGCTTAACAATGAGCAGTTCTTC.

The rearrangement uses TRBV6-7 and TRBJ2-7; 7 nucleotides agree with TRBD1. TRBV6-7 is classed as an ORF, of uncertain function. The V gene end was trimmed by 6 bases and the J gene end by 6 bases; junction bases not matched to a gene: 5. This CDR3 region has 12 residues. The CDR3 DNA sequence: TGTGCCAGCAGCCTGGGACAGTCCGAGCAGTACTTC. Residues: CASSLGQSEQYF.

The CDR3 DNA reads as TGTGCCAGCAGCCAATCAGGCTACGAGCAGTACGTC. Translated, it gives CASSQSGYEQYV. This rearrangement joins TRBV3-1 (or the pseudogene TRBV3-2) to TRBJ2-7; D gene ambiguous. CDR3 length equals 12 residues. The V and J ends lost 2 bases and 3 bases respectively, with 5 bases between them. Germline-derived CDR1 and CDR2 are LGHDT and YNNKEL (reference sequence).

V gene TRBV7-6 combines with J gene TRBJ1-1; 7 bases are a match to TRBD1. The CDR3 is made up of 15 amino acids. The trim removed 2 bases at V and 1 base at J, leaving 4 bases unmatched. Germline V lookup: CDR1 SGHVS, CDR2 FNYEAQ. The CDR3 reads CASSLRTGRNTEAFF. The CDR3 DNA reads as TGTGCCAGCAGCTTACGGACAGGACGGAACACTGAAGCTTTCTTT. Full variable domain (outside the CDR3, taken from reference TRBV7-6 and TRBJ1-1): GAGVSQSPRYKVTKRGQDVALRCDPISGHVSLYWYRQALGQGPEFLTYFNYEAQQDKSGLPNDRFSAERPEGSISTLTIQRTEQRDSAMYRCASSLRTGRNTEAFFGQGTRLTVV.

V gene TRBV11-2 combines with J gene TRBJ2-3; possibly TRBD1 for D (6 bases). The CDR3 consists of 16 residues. V was cut by 1 base and J by 2 bases, with 13 bases left in between. CDR1 SGHAT and CDR2 FQNNGV come from the germline V gene. The CDR3 DNA is TGTGCCAGCAGCTTAGTAGCAGGACAGCCCACAGATACGCAGTATTTT. This codes for CASSLVAGQPTDTQYF.

The rearrangement uses TRBV9 and TRBJ2-1; 7 nucleotides agree with TRBD2. The CDR3 totals 15 residues. The J segment lost 5 bases and the V segment lost 0 bases, leaving 5 bases of the junction unmatched. Germline lookup yields CDR1 SGDLS and CDR2 YYNGEE. The CDR3 bases are TGTGCCAGCAGCGTAGCGCTAGCGGCTAACAATGAGCAGTTCTTC. Protein product: CASSVALAANNEQFF.

V and J are TRBV7-9 and TRBJ1-6; no firm D call. V was cut by 3 bases and J by 8 bases, with 5 bases left in between. CDR1 and CDR2 (germline): SEHNR, FQNEAQ (reference sequence). The CDR3 has 12 residues. CDR3 sequence reads: CASSFIDSPLHF. The CDR3 region has the DNA TGTGCCAGCAGCTTCATTGATTCACCCCTCCACTTT. Together with reference TRBV7-9 and TRBJ1-6, the CDR3 gives the full variable domain: DTGVSQNPRHKITKRGQNVTFRCDPISEHNRLYWYRQTLGQGPEFLTYFQNEAQLEKSRLLSDRFSAERPKGSFSTLEIQRTEQGDSAMYLCASSFIDSPLHFGNGTRLTVT.

The chain couples TRBV29-1 to TRBJ1-2, with a possible D match to TRBD1 (6 bases). There are 14 residues in the CDR3. Germline V CDR1 and CDR2: SQVTM, ANQGSEA. The V end lost 3 bases, the J end lost 1 base, and 12 bases lay between the germline ends. CDR3 nucleotide sequence: TGCAGCGTTGACGGGGACACTGATAACTATGGCTACACCTTC. This gives the protein CSVDGDTDNYGYTF.